The clone carrying this TCR beta chain was recorded at least ten times. The sample originates from a study of T cells in Graves' hyperthyroidism and ophthalmopathy. The germline V and J ends were trimmed by 7 bases and 3 bases, with 13 bases remaining between them. CDR3 size: 15 residues. Germline V gene sequence: CDR1 LNHDA, CDR2 SQIVND (reference sequence). What was amplified from RNA transcripts were TCR beta CDR3 regions. HTBI primers were the set used in a first-round RT-PCR of the TCR CDR3. TCRdb ran MiXCR on the multiplex PCR reads and lists one entry per CDR3 protein. This sample yields fewer than 750,000 distinct CDR3 sequences, of which 14% to 15% are seen a single time; approximately 4.2% belongs to the top ten.

Sequencing was carried out using blood. This TCR came from a woman in her forties with Graves' ophthalmopathy. V gene TRBV19 combines with J gene TRBJ2-6; no clear D gene. The CDR3 region has the DNA TGTGCCAGTACCCCCCAGGTAAATGGGGCCAACGTCCTGACTTTC. Translated: CASTPQVNGANVLTF. Filled out from reference TRBV19 and TRBJ2-6, the complete variable domain reads DGGITQSPKYLFRKEGQNVTLSCEQNLNHDAMYWYRQDPGQGLRLIYYSQIVNDFQKGDIAEGYSVSREKKESFPLTVTSAQKNPTAFYLCASTPQVNGANVLTFGAGSRLTVL.